This paragraph covers one T cell receptor beta chain sequence. Its target is unknown. These data belong to a study of OX40 agonist ivuxolimab in advanced cancers. The overall study: Prior anti-PD-1, anti-PD-L1 or anti-CTLA-4 therapy was allowed; around 40% had some.

CDR1 SSHAT and CDR2 FNYEAQ come from the germline V gene (reference sequence). The V end was cut by 2 bases, the J end by 0 bases, with 1 base between. The CDR3 spans 13 residues. Overall study findings and caveats: The expanded peripheral T cells' antigen specificity was not determined. Some of the nonresponding patients also showed low levels of normalized T-cell clonal expansion.

Using immunoSEQ multiplex PCR, the repertoire was profiled, and TCRdb retains in-frame clones only, with some absent. This table holds more than 75,000 clones, roughly four fifths found once. This TCR derives from an adult with an advanced solid tumor such as melanoma, head and neck, liver or kidney cancer. The chain links TRBV7-7 to TRBJ2-2, with D uncertain. The specimen was CD4+ or CD8+ T cells sorted from blood, collected in a trial of the OX40 agonist ivuxolimab. DNA of the CDR3: TGTGCCAGCAGCTTAACGAACACCGGGGAGCTGTTTTTT. Its protein is CASSLTNTGELFF.